This TCR beta chain was identified during a study of blood T cell repertoires in COVID-19. Across the study: Spain, Italy and the United States supplied samples that represented acute and convalescent COVID-19. PBMCs, B-cell-depleted T cells, or T cells were the source of the cDNA or gDNA that made up the material.

Sequencing used immunoSEQ multiplex PCR; TCRdb keeps in-frame clones, though not all of them. The sample lists some 250,000 clones, less than 85% seen once, with about 3% in the top ten. This clone was counted a few times. This CDR3 has 13 amino acids. CDR1 and CDR2 (germline): MDHEN, SYDVKM. The germline V and J ends were trimmed by 2 bases and 2 bases, with 6 bases remaining between them. The receptor's source is a woman younger than 30 with acute or convalescent COVID-19. The chain has TRBV28 and TRBJ1-1; D not resolved. The material sequenced was peripheral blood. The CDR3 protein is CASSLGVNTEAFF. CDR3 DNA sequence: TGTGCCAGCAGTTTAGGAGTAAACACTGAAGCTTTCTTT.